This T cell receptor (beta chain) emerged from a study of T cell responses to AZD1222 COVID-19 vaccine (dated by TCRdb to the early 2020s). The study in broad terms: A total of roughly 240 trial participants underwent TCR sequencing, of whom 207 received two doses of AZD1222 and roughly 25 received two doses of the MenACWY control vaccine. Enrollment into the trials was organized by age into subgroups of 18-55, 56-69 and 70-plus years, and those subgroups contained approximately 150, 30 and 60 TCR-sequenced participants, respectively. The study at large found these results: Epitopes outside the regions mutated in the B.1.351 and B.1.1.7 variants were reportedly recognized by nearly half of the unique spike-specific TCRs. The 56-69-year group was small, and its depth increase did not reach significance, likely because of low power. Participants were mostly white British, with more females than males. The authors suggested clonal diversity may have been underestimated. The vaccine-associated CD4 TCRs covered the entire spike protein, and the dominant responses fell in regions 160-218 and 743-854. Conclusions about previously exposed vaccinees are limited because only six or seven AZD1222 recipients were SARS-CoV-2 seropositive at baseline. After two AZD1222 doses, both the breadth and the depth of spike-specific TCRs were significantly higher than at day 0 and than in MenACWY recipients. Because no samples from the day 14 peak response were available, repertoires could be characterized only after the peak T cell response.

Based on the germline V gene, the CDR1 and CDR2 sequences are SGHRS and YFSETQ. Trimming takes 0 bases off V and 0 bases off J; junction bases not matched to a gene: 5. There are 17 amino acids in the CDR3, from cysteine to phenylalanine inclusive. This entry keeps only the CDR3 DNA: 51 bases, framed from base 1. Reading the label with the study, this specimen's time point is: about 28 days (+/-7) after the second vaccine dose. AZD1222 recipients whose second dose came at about 4 weeks and those whose second dose came at about 12 weeks were combined into one group, since spike-specific TCR depth and breadth did not differ between the two schedules. Vaccinee samples came from UK trials COV001 and COV002, including a single-blind randomized controlled phase 2/3 trial of AZD1222 (ChAdOx1 nCoV-19) in healthy adults. For TCRbeta chain sequencing, PBMC samples were collected from trial participants at day 0 and at day 28 after the second dose.

A note on this clone: Its antigen is unknown. No quality values exist for individual bases; no much larger clone is one base distant.

The CDR3 regions of human TCRbeta chains were analyzed by immunosequencing. The published analysis was carried out like this. Repertoire TCRs were checked for matches against a reference library of SARS-CoV-2-specific TCRs that had been generated using the MIRA antigen-specificity platform. Breadth was defined as the fraction of unique TCRs that were SARS-CoV-2-associated, and depth was defined as the fraction of total T cells that were SARS-CoV-2-associated. Using the MIRA data, every spike-specific TCR was mapped to the spike region that the TCR reacted to and assigned to either a CD4 or a CD8 class. Log10-transformed breadth and depth values were compared by one-way ANOVA with Sidak's multiple comparisons tests. In TCRdb, the immuneACCESS table is reduced to in-frame sequences with V and J assigned. These tables do not hold every clone; where another copy was compared, an unresolved V gene accounts for under half, and the others remain unexplained. V and J calls and clone size come straight from that table; D and trimming were deduced from the DNA. A total of over 95,000 clones appear in this sample, around 88% of them only once. The biggest ten clones account for less than 6.5% of the sample.

The rearrangement combines TRBV5-1 with TRBJ2-7; 11 of the junction bases match TRBD2. The source material was peripheral blood, sampled 28 days after the second AZD1222 dose. The TCR sequence derives from an adult who received the AZD1222 COVID-19 vaccine. CDR3 region: CASSLGLAGPSSYEQYF. The DNA reads as follows: TGCGCCAGCAGCTTGGGACTAGCGGGGCCTAGCTCCTACGAGCAGTACTTC.